These T cell receptor beta chains were read from a single sample in a study of blood T cell repertoires in COVID-19. Here immunoSEQ multiplex PCR was the method, and the copy in TCRdb shows in-frame clones only, minus some. This repertoire shows about 59,000 clones, roughly 91% found once; its top ten account for 6.5% to 9.5%. The sequencing sample was made of peripheral blood. The source of these receptors is a human donor in a cohort sampled during active COVID-19. Each CDR3 is given with its conserved first and last residue. Each record gives: D gene, V gene, clone size, J gene, CDR3 DNA, CDR3 protein. The D gene is left open where the match is weak. Clone sizes are given selectively: once, few, many, or a class where the clone is expanded.

D gene: NA; V gene: TRBV7-9; clone size: NA; J gene: TRBJ1-4; CDR3 DNA: TGTGCCAGCAGCTTAGCCCGGGATTTTAATGAAAAACTGTTTTTT; CDR3 protein: CASSLARDFNEKLFF
D gene: TRBD2; V gene: TRBV19; clone size: NA; J gene: TRBJ2-5; CDR3 DNA: TGTGCCAGTAGGGACAGCGGGGGGCCAGAGACCCAGTACTTC; CDR3 protein: CASRDSGGPETQYF
D gene: TRBD1; V gene: TRBV6-5; clone size: NA; J gene: TRBJ1-2; CDR3 DNA: TGTGCCAGCAGTACCTGGACAGGATCAAACTATGGCTACACCTTC; CDR3 protein: CASSTWTGSNYGYTF
D gene: TRBD2; V gene: TRBV7-2; clone size: NA; J gene: TRBJ2-3; CDR3 DNA: TGTGCCAGCAGCTCACGGACTAGCGGGATCGATACGCAGTATTTT; CDR3 protein: CASSSRTSGIDTQYF
D gene: NA; V gene: TRBV5-4; clone size: NA; J gene: TRBJ1-6; CDR3 DNA: TGTGCCAGCAGCTTGCGAGCGGGCTCGCAGTCACCCCTCCACTTT; CDR3 protein: CASSLRAGSQSPLHF
D gene: TRBD1; V gene: TRBV4-3; clone size: NA; J gene: TRBJ1-3; CDR3 DNA: TGCGCCAGCAGCCAGAGTCGGCCAGGGGGCTCTGGAAACACCATATATTTT; CDR3 protein: CASSQSRPGGSGNTIYF
D gene: NA; V gene: TRBV2; clone size: few; J gene: TRBJ2-2; CDR3 DNA: TGTGCCAGCAGGGCAGGACTAATCAAAACCGGGGAGCTGTTTTTT; CDR3 protein: CASRAGLIKTGELFF
D gene: NA; V gene: TRBV6-5; clone size: once; J gene: TRBJ2-7; CDR3 DNA: TGTGCCACCCAGATTAGCGGCCTGTCGGGGTACGAGCAGTACTTC; CDR3 protein: CATQISGLSGYEQYF
D gene: TRBD2; V gene: TRBV10-2; clone size: NA; J gene: TRBJ2-5; CDR3 DNA: TGCGCCAGAGGGACTAGCGGGAGACAAGAGACCCAGTACTTC; CDR3 protein: CARGTSGRQETQYF
D gene: NA; V gene: TRBV7-3; clone size: NA; J gene: TRBJ1-6; CDR3 DNA: TGTGCCAGCAGCTCGGGGGGGGGTTCACCCCTCCACTTT; CDR3 protein: CASSSGGGSPLHF
D gene: NA; V gene: TRBV19; clone size: NA; J gene: TRBJ2-3; CDR3 DNA: TGTGCCAGTAGTGAAGGACTGTTATTGCAAGCAGATACGCAGTATTTT; CDR3 protein: CASSEGLLLQADTQYF
D gene: TRBD2; V gene: TRBV27; clone size: once; J gene: TRBJ2-1; CDR3 DNA: TGTGCCAGCAGTTTCATACGGGGGACTAGACCCAATGAGCAGTTCTTC; CDR3 protein: CASSFIRGTRPNEQFF
D gene: TRBD2; V gene: TRBV28; clone size: NA; J gene: TRBJ2-1; CDR3 DNA: TGTGCCAGCAGTTTAAAGATGAGCGGGAGGGCGAGGGTGAATGAGCAGTTCTTC; CDR3 protein: CASSLKMSGRARVNEQFF
D gene: TRBD1; V gene: TRBV4-2; clone size: NA; J gene: TRBJ2-5; CDR3 DNA: TGTGCCAGCAGCCAAGATGCGGGGGACAGGGGGACGGAGACCCAGTACTTC; CDR3 protein: CASSQDAGDRGTETQYF
D gene: TRBD1; V gene: TRBV7-2; clone size: NA; J gene: TRBJ1-2; CDR3 DNA: TGTGCCAGCGCCAAGGGGGCCACTAACTATGGCTACACCTTC; CDR3 protein: CASAKGATNYGYTF
D gene: TRBD1; V gene: TRBV7-2; clone size: NA; J gene: TRBJ1-2; CDR3 DNA: TGTGCCAGCAGCTTAGGGAGGGGGCGGGTTGGCTACACCTTC; CDR3 protein: CASSLGRGRVGYTF
D gene: TRBD1; V gene: TRBV5-5; clone size: NA; J gene: TRBJ1-5; CDR3 DNA: TGTGCCAGCAGCCCCGGGACAGGGCTTGGACAGCCCCAGCATTTT; CDR3 protein: CASSPGTGLGQPQHF
D gene: TRBD2; V gene: TRBV28; clone size: NA; J gene: TRBJ2-1; CDR3 DNA: TGTGCCAGCAGTCCTATAACGCCGGGACTAGCGGGGGACAATGAGCAGTTCTTC; CDR3 protein: CASSPITPGLAGDNEQFF
D gene: NA; V gene: TRBV28; clone size: NA; J gene: TRBJ2-1; CDR3 DNA: TGTGCCAGCACCAACAGGGTTGGCCACCGCTTGGGTGAGCAGTTCTTC; CDR3 protein: CASTNRVGHRLGEQFF
D gene: NA; V gene: TRBV27; clone size: NA; J gene: TRBJ1-5; CDR3 DNA: TGTGCCAGCAGTCCCGGCGGGTGGGAGGACAATCAGCCCCAGCATTTT; CDR3 protein: CASSPGGWEDNQPQHF
D gene: TRBD2; V gene: TRBV6-2/TRBV6-3; clone size: NA; J gene: TRBJ2-5; CDR3 DNA: TGTGCCAGCAGCAGGACTAGCGGGGGGGAGACCCAGTACTTC; CDR3 protein: CASSRTSGGETQYF
D gene: TRBD1; V gene: TRBV13; clone size: NA; J gene: TRBJ1-4; CDR3 DNA: TGTGCCAGCAGCTTAGGTGACAGGGGGCTCAGTGAAAAACTGTTTTTT; CDR3 protein: CASSLGDRGLSEKLFF
D gene: TRBD2; V gene: TRBV6-5; clone size: once; J gene: TRBJ2-1; CDR3 DNA: TGTGCCAGCAGGCACCGGCCACTAGCGGACAATGAGCAGTTCTTC; CDR3 protein: CASRHRPLADNEQFF
D gene: TRBD1; V gene: TRBV15; clone size: NA; J gene: TRBJ1-1; CDR3 DNA: TGTGCCACCAGCAGAGTTGGGGACAGGGGGCTAGCTTTCTTT; CDR3 protein: CATSRVGDRGLAFF
D gene: NA; V gene: TRBV5-5; clone size: NA; J gene: TRBJ1-6; CDR3 DNA: TGTGCCAGCAGCTTGGTCGGGTTTCCTCCGGATTCACCCCTCCACTTT; CDR3 protein: CASSLVGFPPDSPLHF
D gene: TRBD2; V gene: TRBV7-3; clone size: NA; J gene: TRBJ2-1; CDR3 DNA: TGTGCCAGCAGCTTAGAGCGGGGGAGCTCCTACAATGAGCAGTTCTTC; CDR3 protein: CASSLERGSSYNEQFF
D gene: NA; V gene: TRBV4-3; clone size: NA; J gene: TRBJ2-1; CDR3 DNA: TGCGCCAGCAGCCAGGGACTCGGGGCTACCTACAATGAGCAGTTCTTC; CDR3 protein: CASSQGLGATYNEQFF
D gene: TRBD2; V gene: TRBV9; clone size: NA; J gene: TRBJ2-3; CDR3 DNA: TGTGCCAGCAGCGTAGGAAGCGGGGGGGCGAATACGCAGTATTTT; CDR3 protein: CASSVGSGGANTQYF